A selection of T cell receptor beta chains follows, all from one sample in a study of blood T cell repertoires in COVID-19. Profiled with immunoSEQ multiplex PCR; TCRdb holds only in-frame clones, not every one. The sample shows 350,000 to 500,000 clones, around nine tenths of them seen only once. Material: PBMCs or T cells enriched from blood (not recorded which). The receptors stem from a woman aged 18-29 years who had been exposed to COVID-19. The CDR3 runs from the conserved cysteine through the conserved F or W. D genes are given only for firm matches. A row's size may be missing; if present it is once, few, many or a size class.

cdr3_aa cdr3_nt clone_size j_call d_call cdr3_length v_call
CASSLRTVNTGELFF TGTGCCAGCAGCCTCCGCACAGTGAACACCGGGGAGCTGTTTTTT NA TRBJ2-2 NA 15 TRBV7-6
CASSLAGAEQFF TGTGCCAGCAGCTTAGCTGGGGCGGAGCAGTTCTTC NA TRBJ2-1 NA 12 TRBV7-9
CAISEEGAANTEAFF TGTGCCATCAGTGAAGAGGGGGCTGCGAACACTGAAGCTTTCTTT NA TRBJ1-1 TRBD1 15 TRBV10-3
CAWSVGSGVESPLHF TGTGCCTGGAGTGTAGGATCAGGGGTTGAGTCACCCCTCCACTTT NA TRBJ1-6 NA 15 TRBV30
CASSQHSELGARGYTF TGCGCCAGCAGTCAGCACTCGGAGTTGGGGGCGCGTGGCTACACCTTC NA TRBJ1-2 NA 16 TRBV23-1
CASSPGGQGGTEAFF TGCGCCAGCAGCCCAGGGGGACAGGGTGGAACTGAAGCTTTCTTT NA TRBJ1-1 TRBD1 15 TRBV5-1
CASSLGPTGDTEAFF TGCGCCAGCAGCTTGGGTCCGACAGGGGACACTGAAGCTTTCTTT few TRBJ1-1 TRBD1 15 TRBV5-1
CASSEVGAANTIYF TGTGCCAGCAGTGAAGTTGGGGCGGCAAACACCATATATTTT NA TRBJ1-3 NA 14 TRBV2
CASSQPGTSGGRGTDTQYF TGTGCCAGCAGCCAACCGGGGACTAGCGGGGGGCGGGGCACAGATACGCAGTATTTT NA TRBJ2-3 TRBD2 19 TRBV3-1/TRBV3-2
CASSPFFYNEQFF TGTGCCAGCAGCCCTTTTTTCTACAATGAGCAGTTCTTC NA TRBJ2-1 NA 13 TRBV7-9
CASSLIRDRGLLFF TGTGCCAGCAGTTTAATTCGGGACAGGGGGTTACTGTTTTTT NA TRBJ1-4 TRBD1 14 TRBV28
CASRDRVKPYNEQFF TGTGCCAGTAGGGACAGGGTCAAGCCCTACAATGAGCAGTTCTTC NA TRBJ2-1 TRBD1 15 TRBV19
CASSAGTGDTEAFF TGTGCCAGCAGCGCGGGTACAGGGGACACTGAAGCTTTCTTT NA TRBJ1-1 TRBD1 14 TRBV5-6
CASATSEKLFF TGTGCCAGCGCAACGAGCGAAAAACTGTTTTTT once TRBJ1-4 NA 11 TRBV6-5
CASSRPGTGGSEAFF TGTGCCAGCAGTCGCCCCGGGACAGGGGGCTCTGAAGCTTTCTTT few TRBJ1-1 TRBD1 15 TRBV28
CASSLITDYEQYF TGTGCCAGCAGCTTGATAACAGACTACGAGCAGTACTTC NA TRBJ2-7 NA 13 TRBV5-5
CASSYIAGVYEQYF TGTGCCAGCAGCTACATAGCGGGAGTTTACGAGCAGTACTTC NA TRBJ2-7 TRBD2 14 TRBV7-2
CSVVGRGEYEQYF TGCAGCGTTGTGGGCAGGGGGGAATACGAGCAGTACTTC NA TRBJ2-7 NA 13 TRBV29-1
CASSLLVGHEQYF TGTGCCAGCAGCTTATTGGTGGGCCACGAGCAGTACTTC NA TRBJ2-7 NA 13 TRBV11-3
CASSFLGASDGRETQYF TGTGCCAGCAGTTTTCTTGGGGCTAGCGACGGAAGAGAGACCCAGTACTTC NA TRBJ2-5 NA 17 TRBV27
CASSPGELHYGYTF TGTGCCAGCAGCCCCGGGGAACTTCACTATGGCTACACCTTC NA TRBJ1-2 NA 14 TRBV7-9
CATSDLSGAGYNEQFF TGTGCCACCAGTGATTTGAGCGGTGCGGGCTACAATGAGCAGTTCTTC NA TRBJ2-1 NA 16 TRBV24-1
CASSHAQGDTEAFF TGTGCCAGCAGCCACGCACAGGGGGACACTGAAGCTTTCTTT NA TRBJ1-1 TRBD1 14 TRBV4-2
CASSLALAGAGEQFF TGTGCCAGCAGCTTAGCCCTAGCGGGGGCGGGTGAGCAGTTCTTC NA TRBJ2-1 TRBD2 15 TRBV7-2
CASSQDYGGANEQFF TGCGCCAGCAGCCAAGATTACGGGGGGGCCAATGAGCAGTTCTTC NA TRBJ2-1 TRBD2 15 TRBV4-3
CASSFSAGELFF TGTGCCAGCAGTTTTTCTGCCGGGGAGCTGTTTTTT NA TRBJ2-2 NA 12 TRBV27
CASSLAGAWAEQYF TGTGCCAGCAGCCTAGCGGGAGCTTGGGCCGAGCAGTACTTC NA TRBJ2-7 TRBD2 14 TRBV27
CASSPPTGGNSDTQYF TGTGCCAGCAGCCCACCGACAGGGGGAAACTCAGATACGCAGTATTTT NA TRBJ2-3 TRBD1 16 TRBV5-5
CSVEASPGSPLHF TGCAGCGTTGAAGCATCCCCGGGGTCACCCCTCCACTTT NA TRBJ1-6 NA 13 TRBV29-1
CASSGQGANEKLFF TGTGCCAGCAGTGGACAGGGTGCTAATGAAAAACTGTTTTTT NA TRBJ1-4 TRBD1 14 TRBV25-1
CASSSGVSSYNEQFF TGTGCCAGCAGTTCAGGCGTTAGCTCCTACAATGAGCAGTTCTTC NA TRBJ2-1 NA 15 TRBV27
CASSPLTSSSNNEQFF TGTGCCAGCTCACCCCTGACTAGCTCTTCAAACAATGAGCAGTTCTTC NA TRBJ2-1 TRBD2 16 TRBV18
CASSLEVAGPSYEQYF TGTGCCAGCAGCTTAGAGGTAGCGGGACCCTCCTACGAGCAGTACTTC NA TRBJ2-7 TRBD2 16 TRBV7-6
CASRQRLNLYQETQYF TGTGCCAGCAGGCAGAGACTGAATCTGTACCAAGAGACCCAGTACTTC once TRBJ2-5 NA 16 TRBV2
CASSPGVGGEGTEAFF TGTGCCAGCTCACCAGGAGTCGGGGGAGAGGGGACTGAAGCTTTCTTT NA TRBJ1-1 NA 16 TRBV18
CASSLEDRGPITDTQYF TGTGCCAGCAGCTTAGAAGACAGGGGGCCAATAACAGATACGCAGTATTTT NA TRBJ2-3 TRBD1 17 TRBV7-9
CASSETTTNTGELFF TGCGCCAGCAGCGAAACGACAACGAACACCGGGGAGCTGTTTTTT NA TRBJ2-2 NA 15 TRBV5-1
CASRVGGFDEQYF TGTGCCAGCCGGGTGGGGGGGTTTGACGAGCAGTACTTC NA TRBJ2-7 TRBD2 13 TRBV6-5
CASSLDIRDRGDGTF TGTGCCAGCAGCTTAGATATCCGGGACAGGGGCGATGGCACCTTC NA TRBJ1-2 TRBD1 15 TRBV7-8
CASSDRRSEKLFF TGTGCCAGTAGTGACAGGAGGAGTGAAAAACTGTTTTTT NA TRBJ1-4 NA 13 TRBV19
CASSLGLAVSSSYNEQFF TGCGCCAGCAGCTTGGGACTAGCGGTTTCTAGCTCCTACAATGAGCAGTTCTTC NA TRBJ2-1 TRBD2 18 TRBV5-1
CSASNWPGISNQPQHF TGCAGTGCTAGTAACTGGCCCGGGATCTCAAATCAGCCCCAGCATTTT NA TRBJ1-5 NA 16 TRBV20-1
CASSYSFSGTVNEQYF TGTGCCAGCAGTTACTCTTTTTCCGGGACAGTAAACGAGCAGTACTTC NA TRBJ2-7 TRBD1 16 TRBV6-6
CASSLGGRGAYGYTF TGTGCCAGCAGCTTGGGAGGGAGGGGGGCCTATGGCTACACCTTC NA TRBJ1-2 NA 15 TRBV5-6
CASYHPTSGYNEQFF TGTGCCAGCTACCATCCCACTAGCGGTTACAATGAGCAGTTCTTC NA TRBJ2-1 TRBD2 15 TRBV28
CASSLFRAGVAFF TGTGCCAGCAGTTTATTCCGAGCCGGGGTCGCTTTCTTT NA TRBJ1-1 NA 13 TRBV6-5
CASRRWDRVQNEQFF TGTGCCAGCAGACGGTGGGACAGGGTTCAAAATGAGCAGTTCTTC NA TRBJ2-1 TRBD1 15 TRBV6-6
CASSLTLPGGEPSSGYTF TGCGCCAGCAGCTTGACCCTTCCAGGGGGCGAGCCGTCAAGTGGCTACACCTTC NA TRBJ1-2 TRBD1 18 TRBV5-1
CASSSQTGGAEAFF TGTGCCAGCAGTTCGCAGACGGGGGGAGCTGAAGCTTTCTTT NA TRBJ1-1 NA 14 TRBV7-2
CASSPLLTGRLGKNTEAFF TGTGCCAGTAGTCCCCTCTTGACAGGCCGCCTCGGGAAAAACACTGAAGCTTTCTTT NA TRBJ1-1 NA 19 TRBV19
CASSSRPGADQPQHF TGTGCCAGCAGTTCCCGACCCGGAGCAGATCAGCCCCAGCATTTT NA TRBJ1-5 NA 15 TRBV27
CASSLYRGYGGQETQYF TGTGCCAGCAGTTTATACCGCGGGTACGGAGGTCAAGAGACCCAGTACTTC NA TRBJ2-5 NA 17 TRBV28
CASSQEWRGSLSYEQYF TGCGCCAGCAGCCAAGAATGGCGGGGGTCTCTATCCTACGAGCAGTACTTC few TRBJ2-7 TRBD2 17 TRBV4-1
CASSSGQGGTDTQYF TGCGCCAGCAGCTCTGGGCAGGGGGGCACAGATACGCAGTATTTT NA TRBJ2-3 TRBD1 15 TRBV5-1
CASKDGLRTNEKLFF TGTGCCAGCAAAGACGGTCTGAGGACTAATGAAAAACTGTTTTTT NA TRBJ1-4 NA 15 TRBV19
CASSGGGLNTEAFF TGTGCCAGCAGTGGGGGGGGCTTGAACACTGAAGCTTTCTTT NA TRBJ1-1 NA 14 TRBV2
CASSLTSGTYEQYF TGTGCCAGCAGTTTGACTAGCGGTACCTACGAGCAGTACTTC NA TRBJ2-7 TRBD2 14 TRBV6-5